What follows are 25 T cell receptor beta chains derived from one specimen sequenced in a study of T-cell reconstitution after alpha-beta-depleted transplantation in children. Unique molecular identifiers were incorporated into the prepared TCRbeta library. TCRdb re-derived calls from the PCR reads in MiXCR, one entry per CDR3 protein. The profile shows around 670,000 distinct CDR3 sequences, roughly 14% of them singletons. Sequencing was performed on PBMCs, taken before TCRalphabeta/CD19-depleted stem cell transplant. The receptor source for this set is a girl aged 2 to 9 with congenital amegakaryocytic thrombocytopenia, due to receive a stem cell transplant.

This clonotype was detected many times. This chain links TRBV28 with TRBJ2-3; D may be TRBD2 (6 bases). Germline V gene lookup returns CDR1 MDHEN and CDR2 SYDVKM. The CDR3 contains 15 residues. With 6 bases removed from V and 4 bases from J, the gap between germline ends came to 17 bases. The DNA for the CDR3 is TGTGCCAGCAGCGCCCCTTCGCGGGATTCAGATACGCAGTATTTT. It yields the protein CASSAPSRDSDTQYF.

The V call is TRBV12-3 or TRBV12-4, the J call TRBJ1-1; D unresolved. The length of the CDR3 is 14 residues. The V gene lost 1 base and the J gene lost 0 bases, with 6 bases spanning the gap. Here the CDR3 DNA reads TGTGCCAGCAGTTTAGGACACATGAACACTGAAGCTTTCTTT. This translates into CASSLGHMNTEAFF.

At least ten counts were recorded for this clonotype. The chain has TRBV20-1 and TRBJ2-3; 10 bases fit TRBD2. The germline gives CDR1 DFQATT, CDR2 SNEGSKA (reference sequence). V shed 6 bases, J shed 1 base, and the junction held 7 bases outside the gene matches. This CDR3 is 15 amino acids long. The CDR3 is CSAMPGTSGTDTQYF. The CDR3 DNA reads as TGCAGTGCCATGCCGGGGACTAGCGGCACAGATACGCAGTATTTT.

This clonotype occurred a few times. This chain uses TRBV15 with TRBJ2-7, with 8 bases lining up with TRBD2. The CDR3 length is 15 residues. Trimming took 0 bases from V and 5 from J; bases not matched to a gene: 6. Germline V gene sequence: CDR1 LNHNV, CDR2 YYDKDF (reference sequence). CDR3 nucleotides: TGTGCCACCAGCAGAGATCTCGGGAGGGTGGACGAGCAGTACTTC. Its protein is CATSRDLGRVDEQYF.

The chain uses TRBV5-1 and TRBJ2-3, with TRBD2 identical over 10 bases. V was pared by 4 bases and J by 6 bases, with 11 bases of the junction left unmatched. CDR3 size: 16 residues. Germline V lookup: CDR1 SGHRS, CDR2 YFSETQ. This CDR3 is CASSPLAGAPGDTQYF. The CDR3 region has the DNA TGCGCCAGCAGCCCCCTAGCGGGAGCGCCAGGGGATACGCAGTATTTT.

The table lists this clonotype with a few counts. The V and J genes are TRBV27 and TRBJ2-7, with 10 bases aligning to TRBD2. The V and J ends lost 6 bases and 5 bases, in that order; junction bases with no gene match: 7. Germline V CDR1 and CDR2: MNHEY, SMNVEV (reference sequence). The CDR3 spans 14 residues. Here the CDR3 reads CASRVAGGSHEQYF. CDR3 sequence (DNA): TGTGCCAGCAGGGTAGCGGGAGGTAGCCACGAGCAGTACTTC.

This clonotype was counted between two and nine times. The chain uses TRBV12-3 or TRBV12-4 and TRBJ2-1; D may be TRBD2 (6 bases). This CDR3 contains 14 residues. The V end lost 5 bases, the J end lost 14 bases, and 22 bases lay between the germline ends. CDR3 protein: CASSPQPRGTPEFF. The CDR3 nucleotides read TGTGCCAGCAGTCCACAACCGCGCGGGACCCCAGAGTTCTTC.

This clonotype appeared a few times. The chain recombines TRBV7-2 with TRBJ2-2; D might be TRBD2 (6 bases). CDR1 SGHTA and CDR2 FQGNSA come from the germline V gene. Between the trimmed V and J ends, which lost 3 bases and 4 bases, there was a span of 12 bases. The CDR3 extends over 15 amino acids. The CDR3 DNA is TGTGCCAGCAGCTTCGGGGGACGGGGCACCGGGGAGCTGTTTTTT. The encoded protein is CASSFGGRGTGELFF.

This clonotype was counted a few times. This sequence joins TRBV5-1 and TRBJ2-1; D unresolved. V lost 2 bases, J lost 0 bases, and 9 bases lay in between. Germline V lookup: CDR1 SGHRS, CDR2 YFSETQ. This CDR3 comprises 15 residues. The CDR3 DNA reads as TGCGCCAGCAGCTTTTACTTGAGCTCCTACAATGAGCAGTTCTTC. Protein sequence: CASSFYLSSYNEQFF.

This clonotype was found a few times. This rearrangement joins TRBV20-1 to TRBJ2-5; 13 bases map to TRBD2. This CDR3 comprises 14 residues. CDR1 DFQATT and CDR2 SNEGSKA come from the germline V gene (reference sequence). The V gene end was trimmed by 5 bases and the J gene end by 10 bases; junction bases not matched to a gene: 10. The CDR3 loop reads CSARTGTSGKDQYF. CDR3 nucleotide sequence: TGCAGTGCTCGAACCGGGACTAGCGGGAAAGACCAGTACTTC.

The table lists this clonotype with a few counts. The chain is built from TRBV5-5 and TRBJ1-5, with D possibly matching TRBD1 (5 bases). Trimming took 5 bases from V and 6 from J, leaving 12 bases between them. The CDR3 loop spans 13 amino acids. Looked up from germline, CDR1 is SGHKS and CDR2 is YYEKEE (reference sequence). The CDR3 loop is CASRFAGSQPQHF. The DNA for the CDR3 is TGTGCCAGCAGGTTTGCAGGGAGTCAGCCCCAGCATTTT.

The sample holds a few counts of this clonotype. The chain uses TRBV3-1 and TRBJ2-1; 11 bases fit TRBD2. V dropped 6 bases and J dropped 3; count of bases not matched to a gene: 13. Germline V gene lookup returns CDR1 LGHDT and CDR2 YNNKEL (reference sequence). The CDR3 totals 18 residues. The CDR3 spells CASRDTGTSGFYYNEQFF. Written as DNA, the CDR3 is TGTGCCAGCAGGGACACCGGGACTAGCGGATTCTACTACAATGAGCAGTTCTTC.

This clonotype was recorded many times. CDR3 sequence: CASSFRLGTDTQYF. In nucleotides, the CDR3 is TGTGCCAGCAGCTTCAGACTGGGCACAGATACGCAGTATTTT. The J gene is TRBJ2-3, the V gene TRBV5-5; D not resolved. Germline CDR1 reads SGHKS; CDR2 reads YYEKEE (reference sequence). V shed 2 bases and J shed 1 base, with 8 bases lying between them. The CDR3 loop spans 14 amino acids.

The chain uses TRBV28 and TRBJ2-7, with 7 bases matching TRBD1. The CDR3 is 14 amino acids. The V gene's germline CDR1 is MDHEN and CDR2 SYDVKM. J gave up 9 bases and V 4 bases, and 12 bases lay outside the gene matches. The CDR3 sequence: CASSSPGQPSSQYF. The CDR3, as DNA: TGTGCCAGCAGTTCACCGGGACAGCCATCATCGCAGTACTTC.

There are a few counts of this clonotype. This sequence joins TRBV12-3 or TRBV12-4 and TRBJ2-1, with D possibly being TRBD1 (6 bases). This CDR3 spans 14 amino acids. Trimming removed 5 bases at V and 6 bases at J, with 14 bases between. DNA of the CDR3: TGTGCCAGCAGTGCTACAATAGGGGGCAATGAGCAGTTCTTC. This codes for CASSATIGGNEQFF.

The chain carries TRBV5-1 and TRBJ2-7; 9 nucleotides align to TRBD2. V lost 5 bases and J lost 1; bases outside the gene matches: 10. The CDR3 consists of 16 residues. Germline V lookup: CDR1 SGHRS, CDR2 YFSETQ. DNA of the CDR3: TGCGCCAGCAGTTTCGCGGGGGGGAGAGGTTCCTACGAGCAGTACTTC. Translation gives CASSFAGGRGSYEQYF. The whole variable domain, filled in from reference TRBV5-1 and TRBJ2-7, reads KAGVTQTPRYLIKTRGQQVTLSCSPISGHRSVSWYQQTPGQGLQFLFEYFSETQRNKGNFPGRFSGRQFSNSRSEMNVSTLELGDSALYLCASSFAGGRGSYEQYFGPGTRLTVT.

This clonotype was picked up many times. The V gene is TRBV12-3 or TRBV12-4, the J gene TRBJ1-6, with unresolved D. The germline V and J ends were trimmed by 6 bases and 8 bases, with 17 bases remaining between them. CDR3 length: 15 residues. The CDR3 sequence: CASSPPWAPDSPLHF. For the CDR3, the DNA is TGTGCCAGCAGCCCCCCGTGGGCGCCGGATTCACCCCTCCACTTT.

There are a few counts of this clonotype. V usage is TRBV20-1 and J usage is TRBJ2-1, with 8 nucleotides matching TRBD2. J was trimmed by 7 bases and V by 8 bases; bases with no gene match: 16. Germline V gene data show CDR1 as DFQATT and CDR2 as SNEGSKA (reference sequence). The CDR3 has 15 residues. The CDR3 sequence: CSFPRWIAGNNEQFF. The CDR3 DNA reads TGCAGTTTCCCCCGGTGGATAGCGGGGAATAATGAGCAGTTCTTC.

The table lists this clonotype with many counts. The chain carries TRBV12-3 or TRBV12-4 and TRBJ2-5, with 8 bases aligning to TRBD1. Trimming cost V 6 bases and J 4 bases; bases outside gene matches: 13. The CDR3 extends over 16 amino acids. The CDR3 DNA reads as TGTGCCAGCAGGCCCGACAGGGGTTGGGTGTCAGAGACCCAGTACTTC. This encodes CASRPDRGWVSETQYF.

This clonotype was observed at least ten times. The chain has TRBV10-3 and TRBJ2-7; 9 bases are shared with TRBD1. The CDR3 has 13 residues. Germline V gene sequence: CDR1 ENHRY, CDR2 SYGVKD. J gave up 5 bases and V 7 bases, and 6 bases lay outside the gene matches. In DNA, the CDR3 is TGTGCCATCAATCCGGGACAGGGCGACGAGCAGTACTTC. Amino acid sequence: CAINPGQGDEQYF.

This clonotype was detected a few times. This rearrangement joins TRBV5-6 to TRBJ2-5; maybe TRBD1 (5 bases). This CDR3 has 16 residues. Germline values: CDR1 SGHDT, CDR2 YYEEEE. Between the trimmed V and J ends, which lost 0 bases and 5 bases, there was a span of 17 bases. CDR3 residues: CASSLGSVQGSETQYF. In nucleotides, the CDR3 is TGTGCCAGCAGCTTGGGTTCGGTCCAGGGATCCGAGACCCAGTACTTC.

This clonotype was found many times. The CDR3 spells CASSLGLASDEQFF. The CDR3 bases are TGTGCCAGCAGTTTGGGACTAGCGTCTGATGAGCAGTTCTTC. The V call is TRBV12-3 or TRBV12-4, the J call TRBJ2-1, with TRBD2 matching 10 bases. With 3 bases clipped from V and 8 bases from J, the junction kept 4 bases outside the gene matches. CDR3 size: 14 residues.

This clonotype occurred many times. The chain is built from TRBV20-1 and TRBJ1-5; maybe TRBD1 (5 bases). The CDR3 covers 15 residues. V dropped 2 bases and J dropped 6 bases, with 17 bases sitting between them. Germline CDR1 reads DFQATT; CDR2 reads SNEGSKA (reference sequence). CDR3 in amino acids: CSARNAGGVIQPQHF. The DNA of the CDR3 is TGCAGTGCTAGAAACGCAGGAGGGGTAATTCAGCCCCAGCATTTT.

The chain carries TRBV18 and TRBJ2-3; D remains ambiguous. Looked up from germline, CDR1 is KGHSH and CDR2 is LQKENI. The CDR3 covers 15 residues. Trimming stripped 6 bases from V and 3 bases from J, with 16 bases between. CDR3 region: CASSPLVLGTDTQYF. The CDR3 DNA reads TGTGCCAGCTCTCCCCTCGTGCTGGGGACAGATACGCAGTATTTT.

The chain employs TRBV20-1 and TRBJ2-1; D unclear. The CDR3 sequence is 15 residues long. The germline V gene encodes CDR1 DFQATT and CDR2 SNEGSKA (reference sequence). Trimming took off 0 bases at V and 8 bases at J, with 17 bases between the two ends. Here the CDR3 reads CSARDLLNGDHEQFF. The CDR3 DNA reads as TGCAGTGCTAGAGATCTCCTCAACGGAGACCATGAGCAGTTCTTC.